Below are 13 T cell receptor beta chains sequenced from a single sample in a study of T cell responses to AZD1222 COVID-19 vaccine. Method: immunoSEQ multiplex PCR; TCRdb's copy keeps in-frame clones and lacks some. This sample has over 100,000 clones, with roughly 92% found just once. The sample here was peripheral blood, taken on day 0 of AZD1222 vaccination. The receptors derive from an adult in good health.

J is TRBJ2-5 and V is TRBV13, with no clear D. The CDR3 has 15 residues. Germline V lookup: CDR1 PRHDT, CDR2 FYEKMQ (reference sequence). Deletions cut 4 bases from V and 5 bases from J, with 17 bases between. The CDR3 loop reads CASSSFVRSRETQYF. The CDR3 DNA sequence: TGTGCCAGCAGCTCGTTCGTGCGGTCACGGGAGACCCAGTACTTC.

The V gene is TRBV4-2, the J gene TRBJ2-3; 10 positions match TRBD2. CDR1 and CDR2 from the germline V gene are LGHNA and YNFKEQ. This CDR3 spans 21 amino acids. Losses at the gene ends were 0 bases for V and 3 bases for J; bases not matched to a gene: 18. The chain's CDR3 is CASSQDIASGRVAGMTDTQYF. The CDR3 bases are TGTGCCAGCAGCCAAGATATCGCTAGCGGGAGAGTCGCTGGTATGACAGATACGCAGTATTTT.

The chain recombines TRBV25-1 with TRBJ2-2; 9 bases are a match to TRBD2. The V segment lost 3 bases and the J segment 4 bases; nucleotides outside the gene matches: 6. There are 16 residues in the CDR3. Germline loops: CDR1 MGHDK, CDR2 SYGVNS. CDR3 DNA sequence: TGTGCCAGCAGTGATGAGAAGCGGGAGGTCACCGGGGAGCTGTTTTTT. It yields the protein CASSDEKREVTGELFF.

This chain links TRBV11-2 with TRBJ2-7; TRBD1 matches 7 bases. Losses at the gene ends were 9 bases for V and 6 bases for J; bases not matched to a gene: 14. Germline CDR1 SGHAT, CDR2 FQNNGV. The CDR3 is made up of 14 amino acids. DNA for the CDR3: TGTGCCAGTTGCCGAGACAGGGAAATCGGCGAGCAGTACTTC. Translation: CASCRDREIGEQYF. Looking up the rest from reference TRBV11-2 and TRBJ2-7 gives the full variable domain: EAGVAQSPRYKIIEKRQSVAFWCNPISGHATLYWYQQILGQGPKLLIQFQNNGVVDDSQLPKDRFSAERLKGVDSTLKIQPAKLEDSAVYLCASCRDREIGEQYFGPGTRLTVT.

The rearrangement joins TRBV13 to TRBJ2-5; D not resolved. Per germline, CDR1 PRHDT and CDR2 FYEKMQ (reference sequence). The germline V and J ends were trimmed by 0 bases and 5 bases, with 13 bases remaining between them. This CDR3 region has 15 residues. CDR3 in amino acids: CASSLGLSPAETQYF. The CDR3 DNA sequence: TGTGCCAGCAGCTTAGGCCTATCCCCCGCGGAGACCCAGTACTTC.

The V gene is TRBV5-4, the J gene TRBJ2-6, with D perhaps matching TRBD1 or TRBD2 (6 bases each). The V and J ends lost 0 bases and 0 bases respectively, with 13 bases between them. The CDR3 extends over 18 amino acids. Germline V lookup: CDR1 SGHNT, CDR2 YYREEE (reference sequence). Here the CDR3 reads CASSLGGTTSSGANVLTF. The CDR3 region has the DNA TGTGCCAGCAGCTTGGGCGGGACAACATCCTCTGGGGCCAACGTCCTGACTTTC.

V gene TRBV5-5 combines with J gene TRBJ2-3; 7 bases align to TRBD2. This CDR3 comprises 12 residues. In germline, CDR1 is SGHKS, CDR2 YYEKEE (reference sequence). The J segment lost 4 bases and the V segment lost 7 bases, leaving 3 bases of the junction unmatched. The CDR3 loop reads CASRTSADTQYF. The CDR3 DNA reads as TGTGCCAGCCGGACTAGTGCAGATACGCAGTATTTT.

CDR3 nucleotide sequence: TGTGCCAGCAGTGAAGGGACACACTGGGGCTACACCTTC. Amino acid sequence: CASSEGTHWGYTF. The genes are TRBV25-1 and TRBJ1-2; TRBD1 is a possible D gene (6 bases). Per the germline V gene, CDR1 is MGHDK and CDR2 is SYGVNS. V lost 2 bases and J lost 8, with 12 bases in between. CDR3 length: 13 amino acids.

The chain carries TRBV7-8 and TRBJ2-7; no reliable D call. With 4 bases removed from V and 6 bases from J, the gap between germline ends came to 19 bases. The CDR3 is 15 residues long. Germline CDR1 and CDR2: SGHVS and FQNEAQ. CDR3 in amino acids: CASSSPGLVLAEQYF. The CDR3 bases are TGTGCCAGCAGCTCTCCGGGCCTAGTATTGGCCGAGCAGTACTTC.

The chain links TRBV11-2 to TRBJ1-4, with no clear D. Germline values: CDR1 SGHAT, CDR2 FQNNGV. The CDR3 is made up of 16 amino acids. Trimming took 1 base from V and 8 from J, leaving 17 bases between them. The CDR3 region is CASSLAPWLRAEKLFF. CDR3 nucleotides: TGTGCCAGCAGCTTAGCCCCTTGGTTACGTGCCGAAAAACTGTTTTTT. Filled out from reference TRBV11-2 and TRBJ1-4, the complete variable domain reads EAGVAQSPRYKIIEKRQSVAFWCNPISGHATLYWYQQILGQGPKLLIQFQNNGVVDDSQLPKDRFSAERLKGVDSTLKIQPAKLEDSAVYLCASSLAPWLRAEKLFFGSGTQLSVL.

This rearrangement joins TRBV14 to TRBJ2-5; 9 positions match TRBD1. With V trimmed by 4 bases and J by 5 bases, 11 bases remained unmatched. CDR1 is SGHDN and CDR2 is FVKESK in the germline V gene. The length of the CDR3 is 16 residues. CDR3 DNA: TGTGCCAGCAGCCGCCCGACAGGGGGTAGGAGGGAGACCCAGTACTTC. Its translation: CASSRPTGGRRETQYF.

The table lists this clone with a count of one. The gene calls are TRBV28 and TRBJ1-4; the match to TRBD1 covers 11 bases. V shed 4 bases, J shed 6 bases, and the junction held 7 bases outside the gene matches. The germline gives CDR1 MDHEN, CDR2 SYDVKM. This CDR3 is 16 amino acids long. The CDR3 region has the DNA TGTGCCAGCAGTTCCCCATGGACAGGGGGCGATGAAAAACTGTTTTTT. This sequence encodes CASSSPWTGGDEKLFF.

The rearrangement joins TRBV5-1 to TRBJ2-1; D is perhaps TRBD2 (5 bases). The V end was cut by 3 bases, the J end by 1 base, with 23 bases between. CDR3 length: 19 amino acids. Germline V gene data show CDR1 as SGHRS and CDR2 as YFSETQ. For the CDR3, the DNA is TGCGCCAGCAGCTGGCCCTCAGTCGGCGGAGGCCTATCCTACAATGAGCAGTTCTTC. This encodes CASSWPSVGGGLSYNEQFF. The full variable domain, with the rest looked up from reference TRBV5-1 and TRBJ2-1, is KAGVTQTPRYLIKTRGQQVTLSCSPISGHRSVSWYQQTPGQGLQFLFEYFSETQRNKGNFPGRFSGRQFSNSRSEMNVSTLELGDSALYLCASSWPSVGGGLSYNEQFFGPGTRLTVL.